The entry below gives a single TCR beta chain sequence along with its context. Its antigen specificity is not known. Base qualities are not at hand, and no much larger clone is one base apart. The CDR3 measures 11 amino acids from cysteine to phenylalanine. Of all the DNA, just the CDR3 is kept, 33 bases in frame from base 1. In the germline V gene (reference sequence), CDR1 corresponds to MNHEY and CDR2 to SMNVEV. The V end gives up 9 bases and the J end 8 bases, leaving 4 bases in the junction not matched to a gene. The data stem from a study of blood T cells in healthy people across ages (dated by TCRdb to 2013 to 2016). In the study overall: In model experiments, template switching captured about one uniquely barcoded TCR beta cDNA molecule for every two T cells. The donors were divided into four age groups: young (average approximately 17 years), middle-aged (under 40), aged (roughly 66) and long-lived (about 90). Two additional independent replicas of 1 million unique cDNA reads from the same blood draw were analyzed for two donors (one aged 18 to 29 and one aged 80 or older). To track age-related changes in TCR beta repertoire diversity, the study relied on deep sequencing normalized with unique cDNA molecular identifiers. To avoid experimental bias, donors of different ages were distributed randomly across sequencing lanes. Overall study outcomes, separate from this receptor: Because donor CMV infection status was unknown, age-related changes in expanded clonotypes were potentially confounded. Compared with the aged group, more naive CD4+ T cells, fewer expanded clones and increased TCR diversity were shown by the long-lived group, suggesting age selection. As age increased, observed TCR beta diversity per million T cells dropped in a roughly linear way, and a significant reduction was already evident by age 40. Since profiling was done on bulk unsorted PBMCs, naive and antigen-experienced compartments could not be conclusively compared. The percentage of naive T cells measured by flow cytometry correlated strongly with observed TCR beta diversity. Total diversity estimates from one million sequenced T cells were considered lower bounds and underestimates.

Library construction relied on 5' RACE. Sequencing took place on an Illumina HiSeq 2500. A second PCR of about 7 to 12 cycles was run with a J-beta primer mix and a sample-barcoded 5' primer. A template-switch 5' adaptor carrying 12 random nucleotides introduced a unique molecular identifier onto each TCR beta cDNA molecule. Each sample yielded at least 2.5 million CDR3-containing paired-end reads. First-strand cDNA synthesis was performed from all RNA using the Mint cDNA synthesis kit, with priming by a TRBC-specific oligonucleotide. Following uracil-DNA glycosylase treatment, a first 18-cycle PCR with universal primers M1SS and BC2_uni_R was performed on all cDNA. As for how the authors treated the data: For normalization, 1 million high-quality reads were randomly selected from each sample, with every read carrying a distinct molecular identifier. Instead of being binned into consensus sequences, reads that shared molecular identifiers were thrown out. MiTCR, run with a Q25 quality threshold and the strictest error-elimination algorithm, handled CDR3 identification, clonotype clustering and error correction. A nonparametric unseen species model with Euler transformation was used to estimate a lower bound on total TCR beta diversity. Using fastp trimming at Q25 and MiXCR clonotype assembly, TCRdb reanalyzed the public sequencing data and kept in-frame beta chains. Each CDR3 protein gets just one entry, which takes the most common genes and DNA from the rows behind it. Clone size and V and J calls follow TCRdb, not the original study. This sample is represented by roughly 2 million distinct CDR3 sequences; roughly 50% of them were singletons. The top ten hold around 2.1% of the sample.

Donors were a few dozen systemically healthy Caucasian individuals from Russia aged roughly 6 to 100 years. Each donor gave about 10 milliliters of peripheral blood, drawn into EDTA-treated Vacutainer tubes. Ficoll-Paque density-gradient centrifugation was used to isolate PBMCs, with at least 6.5 million obtained per sample. Total RNA, at least 5 micrograms per sample, was extracted from PBMCs with Trizol reagent. For every donor, flow cytometry on a PBMC aliquot measured the percentage of naive CD45RAhigh/CD27high T cells. The chain was built from TRBV27 and TRBJ2-1; 7 of the junction bases match TRBD2. This sequence originates from a woman in her forties in good health. Sample: blood. The nucleotide sequence is TGTGCCAGAGGACTAGTCGATGAGCAGTTCTTC. This translates into CARGLVDEQFF.